This T cell receptor beta chain originates from a study of shared clonotypes between healthy human individuals. At the level of the study: Every donor yielded three CD4 naive, three CD4 memory, two CD8 naive and one CD8 memory plate.

This CDR3 comprises 14 residues. The germline gives CDR1 SGDLS, CDR2 YYNGEE. V was clipped by 0 bases and J by 3 bases; unmatched bases: 1. The split of CD4+ cells yielded CD45RA+ naive and CD45RA-negative memory subsets. This table comes from immunoSEQ multiplex PCR, and its TCRdb copy is limited to in-frame clones, with some not included. The sample consists of around 1.1 million clones, 70% to 85% of them appearing once. The origin of this receptor is a man younger than 35 in good health. Some clones in this sample may be carry-over from other donors' samples. The gene calls are TRBV9 and TRBJ1-1; TRBD1 agrees at 8 bases. The sequenced sample consisted of memory CD4+ T cells from PBMCs. Specified subset: CD45RA-negative fraction. In nucleotides, the CDR3 is TGTGCCAGCAGCGTAGGGGGACAGGACACTGAAGCTTTCTTT. This translates into CASSVGGQDTEAFF.